These 21 T cell receptor beta chains were all obtained from the same sample, sequenced in a study of cytomegalovirus exposure and HLA in healthy donors. Researchers ran the PCR with 60 Vbeta and 13 Jbeta primers. The method was immunoSEQ multiplex PCR; TCRdb's version includes in-frame clones alone and lacks a portion of them. Counted here are some 180,000 clones, 65% to 85% occurring once; the ten biggest clones make up approximately 2.6%. The source material was PBMCs. All receptors derive from a female donor in good health and CMV-seronegative.

This chain connects TRBV30 to TRBJ1-1; TRBD1 is a possible D gene (6 bases). Germline V gives CDR1 GTSNPN, CDR2 SVGIG (reference sequence). The V end lost 2 bases, the J end lost 6 bases, and 13 bases lay between the germline ends. This CDR3 is 13 amino acids long. CDR3 in amino acids: CAWSSGAPPEAFF. In DNA, the CDR3 is TGTGCCTGGAGTTCAGGGGCCCCTCCTGAAGCTTTCTTT.

The V call is TRBV29-1, the J call TRBJ2-2, with unresolved D. This CDR3 region has 12 residues. Germline CDR1 and CDR2: SQVTM and ANQGSEA. V gave up 4 bases and J gave up 6 bases, with 9 bases separating them. CDR3 in DNA: TGCAGCGTTGTTGTCGGTTCCGGGGAGCTGTTTTTT. Protein: CSVVVGSGELFF.

The rearrangement joins TRBV30 to TRBJ2-7, with 13 bases fitting TRBD2. This CDR3 comprises 15 residues. The junction had 4 bases not matched to a gene; V was cut back by 1 base and J by 4 bases. Per germline, CDR1 GTSNPN and CDR2 SVGIG (reference sequence). The CDR3 protein is CAWSGTSGSYYEQYF. The CDR3 nucleotides are TGTGCCTGGAGTGGGACTAGCGGGAGTTATTACGAGCAGTACTTC. The complete variable domain, with remaining parts taken from reference TRBV30 and TRBJ2-7, reads SQTIHQWPATLVQPVGSPLSLECTVEGTSNPNLYWYRQAAGRGLQLLFYSVGIGQISSEVPQNLSASRPQDRQFILSSKKLLLSDSGFYLCAWSGTSGSYYEQYFGPGTRLTVT.

This clone has more than one count but fewer than ten. The chain is built from TRBV4-3 and TRBJ2-5, with 12 nucleotides matching TRBD2. The J call may not be correct, given that the DNA end is closer to TRBJ2-7. This CDR3 has 15 residues. CDR1 is LGHNA and CDR2 is YSLEER in the germline V gene. As DNA, the CDR3 is TGCGCCAGCAGCCAGACTAGCGGGAGTGGTTACGAGCAGTACTTC. Translation gives CASSQTSGSGYEQYF.

The V call is TRBV7-9, the J call TRBJ2-1; TRBD2 agrees at 12 bases. With V trimmed by 5 bases and J by 6 bases, 2 bases remained unmatched. The CDR3 totals 14 residues. CDR1 is SEHNR and CDR2 is FQNEAQ in the germline V gene (reference sequence). The CDR3 bases are TGTGCCAGCAGCCTGACTAGCGGGAGCAATGAGCAGTTCTTC. It codes for CASSLTSGSNEQFF.

This clone has a handful of counts. The chain couples TRBV5-4 to TRBJ2-3; tentative D call: TRBD1 (5 bases). This CDR3 has 14 residues. CDR1 SGHNT and CDR2 YYREEE come from the germline V gene (reference sequence). Trimming stripped 5 bases from V and 2 bases from J, with 12 bases between. The CDR3 is CASRRQWDTDTQYF. The CDR3 DNA follows: TGTGCCAGCAGACGACAGTGGGACACAGATACGCAGTATTTT.

In its sample, this clone was seen a few times. The chain uses TRBV11-1 and TRBJ2-1, with 9 bases identical to TRBD2. With 2 bases clipped from V and 9 bases from J, the junction kept 11 bases outside the gene matches. The V gene's germline CDR1 is SGHAT and CDR2 FQDESV (reference sequence). This CDR3 region has 16 residues. CDR3 coding DNA: TGTGCCAGCAGCTTAAGCGGGGGGACTGCTTTGAGTGAGCAGTTCTTC. Amino acid sequence: CASSLSGGTALSEQFF.

The rearrangement links TRBV2 to TRBJ1-1, with a tentative D call TRBD1 (6 bases). The CDR3 length is 12 residues. V lost 6 bases and J 3 bases, leaving 8 bases between the germline ends. CDR1 is SNHLY and CDR2 is FYNNEI in the germline V gene. CDR3 nucleotide sequence: TGTGCCAGCAGGGACAGTTACACTGAAGCTTTCTTT. It encodes CASRDSYTEAFF.

This CDR3 is CSVESSLHTDTQYF. CDR3 bases: TGCAGCGTTGAAAGCTCTCTCCACACAGATACGCAGTATTTT. The chain is built from TRBV29-1 and TRBJ2-3; D not certain. The CDR3 totals 14 residues. V was cut by 2 bases and J by 2 bases, with 11 bases left in between. The germline gives CDR1 SQVTM, CDR2 ANQGSEA.

This clone was counted only a few times. The gene calls are TRBV7-9 and TRBJ2-7, with TRBD1 matching over 8 bases. Trimming at V came to 1 base and at J to 2 bases, leaving 7 bases not matched to a gene. The CDR3 totals 16 residues. CDR1 is SEHNR, CDR2 FQNEAQ, per germline (reference sequence). The CDR3 sequence is CASSLVVGTGAYEQYF. In nucleotides, the CDR3 is TGTGCCAGCAGCTTAGTTGTTGGGACAGGCGCCTACGAGCAGTACTTC.

This chain connects TRBV6-5 to TRBJ2-1; D is unclear. Germline CDR1 reads MNHEY; CDR2 reads SVGAGI. There are 13 residues in the CDR3. V shed 5 bases and J shed 7 bases, with 12 bases lying between them. CDR3 nucleotide sequence: TGTGCCAGCAGTGGTCAGCGAGGAAATGAGCAGTTCTTC. It is translated as CASSGQRGNEQFF.

With regard to this clone: Other DNA sequences from this sample encode an identical CDR3 as well. Written as DNA, the CDR3 is TGTGCCAGCAGCGTAGCACAATACAATGAGCAGTTCTTC. Translation gives CASSVAQYNEQFF. The chain couples TRBV9 to TRBJ2-1; D uncertain. CDR3 length: 13 amino acids. Trimming removed 0 bases from V and 4 bases from J, with 5 bases in between. From germline, CDR1 is SGDLS and CDR2 YYNGEE.

The J gene is TRBJ2-3, the V gene TRBV7-8; D ambiguous. CDR1 is SGHVS and CDR2 is FQNEAQ in the germline V gene. Trimming left V 6 bases short and J 8 bases short, with 12 bases between. The CDR3 covers 12 residues. The CDR3 protein is CASRPQEGTQYF. The DNA of the CDR3 is TGTGCCAGCAGGCCTCAGGAAGGTACGCAGTATTTT.

The rearrangement links TRBV20-1 to TRBJ2-4, with 8 bases that match TRBD2. Germline assignment: CDR1 DFQATT and CDR2 SNEGSKA (reference sequence). The CDR3 extends over 11 amino acids. After removal of 6 bases from V and 16 bases from J, the junction contained 11 bases not matched to a gene. The CDR3 DNA reads as TGCAGTGCCCGGGGGGGCAGGGATTTATACTTC. Its translation: CSARGGRDLYF.

The chain employs TRBV14 and TRBJ2-1; 7 bases map to TRBD2. J gave up 0 bases and V 1 base, and 3 bases lay outside the gene matches. Germline V gene data show CDR1 as SGHDN and CDR2 as FVKESK. The CDR3 loop spans 16 amino acids. The CDR3 bases are TGTGCCAGCAGCCAAGCTGCGGGGGACTCCTACAATGAGCAGTTCTTC. Amino acid sequence: CASSQAAGDSYNEQFF.

This chain links TRBV29-1 with TRBJ1-2; D unresolved. CDR1 SQVTM and CDR2 ANQGSEA come from the germline V gene. The CDR3 is 13 amino acids. V gave up 4 bases and J gave up 7 bases, with 16 bases separating them. Here the CDR3 reads CSVGEGRQSGYTF. CDR3 nucleotide sequence: TGCAGCGTTGGGGAGGGCAGGCAGAGTGGCTACACCTTC.

The gene calls are TRBV5-1 and TRBJ2-1, with 7 bases matching TRBD1. The CDR3 length is 15 residues. Trimming removed 6 bases from V and 1 base from J; junction bases left unmatched: 7. In germline, CDR1 is SGHRS, CDR2 YFSETQ. CDR3 coding DNA: TGCGCCAGCACCACCGACAGGGTTTCCTACAATGAGCAGTTCTTC. Protein sequence: CASTTDRVSYNEQFF.

This clone was recorded once. This chain connects TRBV6-7 to TRBJ2-4; D remains ambiguous. TRBV6-7 is annotated as an ORF whose role is uncertain. The CDR3 length is 16 residues. V lost 2 bases, J lost 0 bases, and 11 bases lay in between. The chain's CDR3 is CASSYQQPLAKNIQYF. DNA for the CDR3: TGTGCCAGCAGTTACCAACAACCTTTAGCCAAAAACATTCAGTACTTC.

The chain recombines TRBV27 with TRBJ2-7, with D possibly matching TRBD2 (5 bases). Trimming removed 3 bases from V and 3 bases from J, with 12 bases in between. The CDR3 runs to 14 residues. CDR1 and CDR2 (germline): MNHEY, SMNVEV (reference sequence). As DNA, the CDR3 is TGTGCCAGCAGTTTCTTGGGCGAGGGCTACGAGCAGTACTTC. As protein: CASSFLGEGYEQYF.

This clone turned up a few times. The J gene is TRBJ2-7, the V gene TRBV5-6, with a weak D call TRBD1 (6 bases). V gave up 0 bases and J gave up 2 bases, with 12 bases separating them. Per the germline V gene, CDR1 is SGHDT and CDR2 is YYEEEE. This CDR3 contains 15 residues. The CDR3 DNA follows: TGTGCCAGCAGCTTGGGAGTGGGACATACCTACGAGCAGTACTTC. It is translated as CASSLGVGHTYEQYF.

In this sample, this clone turned up a few times. DNA for the CDR3: TGTGCCAGCAGTGGGAGATTCCCCCCCTACGAGCAGTACTTC. Translation gives CASSGRFPPYEQYF. The rearrangement uses TRBV2 and TRBJ2-7; D is unclear. Trimming stripped 4 bases from V and 2 bases from J, with 12 bases between. The CDR3 runs 14 residues. The germline CDR1 and CDR2 sequences are SNHLY and FYNNEI.